A single sample gave rise to the 3 T cell receptor beta chains below, sequenced in a study of control samples from healthy donors and cancer patients. Profiled with immunoSEQ multiplex PCR; TCRdb holds only in-frame clones, not every one. Seen here are some 150,000 clones, around 94% observed once, and the top ten hold 12% to 15%. The sequenced sample was PBMCs. Every receptor here comes from a man in his sixties with colorectal cancer.

The chain uses TRBV27 and TRBJ1-2; a possible D gene is TRBD1 (5 bases). Germline-derived CDR1 and CDR2 are MNHEY and SMNVEV (reference sequence). The CDR3 consists of 14 residues. The ends were cut back, 5 bases at V and 2 bases at J, with 12 bases in the middle. CDR3 loop: CASSSWTSNYGYTF. CDR3 DNA sequence: TGTGCCAGCAGTAGCTGGACATCCAACTATGGCTACACCTTC.

The count of this clone is one. The chain joins TRBV9 to TRBJ1-4; D might be TRBD1 (5 bases). The V and J ends lost 0 bases and 1 base respectively, with 13 bases between them. CDR3 size: 17 residues. Germline V gives CDR1 SGDLS, CDR2 YYNGEE. CDR3 loop: CASSVEGRGITNEKLFF. CDR3 in DNA: TGTGCCAGCAGCGTAGAGGGGCGAGGGATAACTAATGAAAAACTGTTTTTT.

This chain links TRBV10-2 with TRBJ2-5; maybe TRBD1 (5 bases). The CDR3 length is 12 residues. Trimming shortened V by 9 bases and J by 5 bases, and 13 bases separated the two germline ends. CDR1 is WSHSY and CDR2 is SAAADI in the germline V gene. CDR3 amino acids: CASRIRGETQYF. The CDR3 nucleotides read TGCGCCAGTAGGATAAGGGGTGAGACCCAGTACTTC.